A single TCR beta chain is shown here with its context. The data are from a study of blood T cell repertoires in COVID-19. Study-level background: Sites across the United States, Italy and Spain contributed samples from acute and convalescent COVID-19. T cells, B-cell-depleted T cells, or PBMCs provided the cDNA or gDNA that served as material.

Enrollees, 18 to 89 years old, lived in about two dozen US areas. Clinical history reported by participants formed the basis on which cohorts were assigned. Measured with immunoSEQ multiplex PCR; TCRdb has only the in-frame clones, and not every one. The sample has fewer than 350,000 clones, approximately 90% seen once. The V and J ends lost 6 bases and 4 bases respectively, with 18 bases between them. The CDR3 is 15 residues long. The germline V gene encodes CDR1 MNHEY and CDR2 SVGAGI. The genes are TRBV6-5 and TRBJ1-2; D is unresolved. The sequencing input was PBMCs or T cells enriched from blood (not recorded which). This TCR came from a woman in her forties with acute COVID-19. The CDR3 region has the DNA TGTGCCAGCAGGGGCGGGGAGGGAGGAGGCTATGGCTACACCTTC. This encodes CASRGGEGGGYGYTF.